These T cell receptor beta chains were read from a single sample in a study of cytomegalovirus exposure and HLA in healthy donors. Some clones are missing from TCRdb's copy, which holds only in-frame ones; the method was immunoSEQ multiplex PCR. The table has over 50,000 clones, 60% to 80% seen once. Specimen: PBMCs. These receptors were taken from a man aged 35 to 55 in good health and CMV-seropositive. Each CDR3 is given with its conserved first and last residue. D genes are given only for firm matches. Clone size is not always given. Where it is, it says once, few, many or a class for expanded clones.

j_call v_call clone_size cdr3_length d_call cdr3_nt cdr3_aa
TRBJ1-5 TRBV7-8 . 14 TRBD1 TGTGCCAGCAGCTCACAGGGGAGTGATCAGCCCCAGCATTTT CASSSQGSDQPQHF
TRBJ2-2 TRBV14 . 13 . TGTGCCAGCAACGGGCAGGGCACCGGGGAGCTGTTTTTT CASNGQGTGELFF
TRBJ2-1 TRBV4-3 . 17 TRBD2 TGCGCCAGCAGCCAAGCTCAAATATCTAGCGGGGGGCGCGAGCAGTTCTTC CASSQAQISSGGREQFF
TRBJ1-1 TRBV7-2 few 14 . TGTGCCAGCAGCTTAGGTCGGAGGCAGGCTGAAGCTTTCTTT CASSLGRRQAEAFF
TRBJ2-7 TRBV7-6 . 17 TRBD1 TGTGCCAGCAGTCGCTCAACAGGGGGCCCCTGGGCCTACGAGCAGTACTTC CASSRSTGGPWAYEQYF
TRBJ2-3 TRBV4-2 . 14 . TGTGCCAGCAGCCCTAAGAAGTCAACAGATACGCAGTATTTT CASSPKKSTDTQYF
TRBJ1-2 TRBV2 . 13 . TGTGCCAGCAACAAGGACTCCACGGGGGGCTACACCTTC CASNKDSTGGYTF
TRBJ1-1 TRBV7-9 . 16 . TGTGCCAGCAGCAGCCTGAATGTAGGGGCTGGGACTGAAGCTTTCTTT CASSSLNVGAGTEAFF
TRBJ2-7 TRBV2 . 12 TRBD1 TGTGCCAGCAGGGGACAGGGCTACGAGCAGTACTTC CASRGQGYEQYF
TRBJ1-2 TRBV29-1 . 12 . TGCAGCGTTGCTGGCAGCGACTATGGCTACACCTTC CSVAGSDYGYTF
TRBJ2-1 TRBV10-3 . 15 TRBD2 TGTGCCATCAGTTCGGGACTAGCGGGGTTCAATGAGCAGTTCTTC CAISSGLAGFNEQFF
TRBJ2-7 TRBV2 . 15 TRBD2 TGTGCCAGCATCAGAGACCCGGGGGGCTCCTACGAGCAGTACTTC CASIRDPGGSYEQYF
TRBJ1-2 TRBV2 . 11 . TGTGCCAGCAGAAACACCTATGGCTACACCTTC CASRNTYGYTF
TRBJ2-7 TRBV6-6 . 15 TRBD1 TGTGCCAGCAGCCCCCGGGACAGGGTTTCCTACGAGCAGTACTTC CASSPRDRVSYEQYF
TRBJ2-7 TRBV19 . 13 TRBD1 TGTGCCAGTAGTGGGGACAGGTCCTACGAGCAGTACTTC CASSGDRSYEQYF
TRBJ2-5 TRBV7-6 . 14 TRBD1 TGTGCCAGCAGCTTAGGGGGACAGGGTGAGACCCAGTACTTC CASSLGGQGETQYF
TRBJ2-3 TRBV6-6 . 15 TRBD2 TGTGCCAGCAGTTATTCGGGCGGGGGGGGAGATACGCAGTATTTT CASSYSGGGGDTQYF
TRBJ2-7 TRBV15 . 16 TRBD2 TGTGCCACCAGCAGAGATGAGGCGGGAGGGCCGGACGAGCAGTACTTC CATSRDEAGGPDEQYF
TRBJ1-3 TRBV6-1 . 13 . TGTGCCAGCAGTGGTACATCTGGAAACACCATATATTTT CASSGTSGNTIYF
TRBJ2-3 TRBV5-1 . 13 . TGCGCCAGCAGCTTAACCCAGGGAAGTACGCAGTATTTT CASSLTQGSTQYF
TRBJ2-3 TRBV11-2 once 16 . TGTGCCAGCAGCTTAGGGGGCAGGGTTGGCACAGATACGCAGTATTTT CASSLGGRVGTDTQYF
TRBJ2-7 TRBV19 . 14 TRBD1 TGTGCCAGTAGTCGGGACAGGGTAGCCCACGAGCAGTACTTC CASSRDRVAHEQYF
TRBJ1-4 TRBV19 . 15 . TGTGCCAGTAGTATAGAGGGCGAGAATAATGAAAAACTGTTTTTT CASSIEGENNEKLFF
TRBJ2-2 TRBV29-1 . 14 . TGCAGCGTACAGGCGCAACAGAACACCGGGGAGCTGTTTTTT CSVQAQQNTGELFF
TRBJ2-7 TRBV7-9 . 13 . TGTGCCAGCAGCTTGATGGTGGGGGCCGAGCAGTACTTC CASSLMVGAEQYF
TRBJ1-4 TRBV30 . 13 TRBD1 TGTGCCTGGAGTGAGGGGGCGCATGAAAAACTGTTTTTT CAWSEGAHEKLFF
TRBJ2-7 TRBV6-1 few 13 . TGTGCCAGCGGGGTAGCGGACGACTACGAGCAGTACTTC CASGVADDYEQYF
TRBJ2-2 TRBV7-2 . 16 TRBD1 TGTGCCAGCACCCCCTGGGGGACAGACAACACCGGGGAGCTGTTTTTT CASTPWGTDNTGELFF
TRBJ1-2 TRBV27 . 13 . TGTGCCAGCAGCTCGGAGTGGGACTATGGCTACACCTTC CASSSEWDYGYTF
TRBJ2-1 TRBV30 few 14 TRBD1 TGTGCCGGGACCGGGACAGTGTCCTACAATGAGCAGTTCTTC CAGTGTVSYNEQFF
TRBJ1-3 TRBV6-5 . 15 . TGTGCCAGCAGTTACTCCAGGTACCCTGGAAACACCATATATTTT CASSYSRYPGNTIYF
TRBJ2-3 TRBV11-2 . 15 . TGTGCCAGCAGCTTAGTTGGCTTTGTGACAGATACGCAGTATTTT CASSLVGFVTDTQYF
TRBJ1-3 TRBV4-3 . 16 . TGCGCCAGCAGCCAAGATCTCGCGGCCTCTGGAAACACCATATATTTT CASSQDLAASGNTIYF
TRBJ2-4 TRBV21-1 . 14 . TGTGCCAGCATGAGGGGACAGCTGAAAGACATTCAGTACTTC CASMRGQLKDIQYF
TRBJ2-5 TRBV7-2 once 16 TRBD2 TGTGCCAGCAGCCCGAGCCCTAGCGGGAACCAAGAGACCCAGTACTTC CASSPSPSGNQETQYF
TRBJ2-7 TRBV5-6 few 13 . TGTGCCAGCAGCCTAGACAGTACGTTACAGCAGTACTTC CASSLDSTLQQYF
TRBJ2-1 TRBV19 . 16 TRBD2 TGTGCCAGTAGTATAGAAGCGGGAGGGCCTCACAATGAGCAGTTCTTC CASSIEAGGPHNEQFF
TRBJ1-4 TRBV5-6 . 14 TRBD1 TGTGCCAGCAGCATAGACAGGGGCGGTGAAAAACTGTTTTTT CASSIDRGGEKLFF
TRBJ1-2 TRBV2 few 14 TRBD1 TGTGCCAGCAACGAACCGGGACAGTTCTATGGCTACACCTTC CASNEPGQFYGYTF
TRBJ2-3 TRBV25-1 few 15 TRBD1 TGTGCCAGCAGTGAAGAGGGGGCTAGTGTAGATACGCAGTATTTT CASSEEGASVDTQYF
TRBJ1-4 TRBV18 . 16 . TGTGCCAGCTCAAAGGGGGATAAGGCAACTAATGAAAAACTGTTTTTT CASSKGDKATNEKLFF
TRBJ1-5 TRBV6-6 . 15 TRBD1 TGTGCCAGCGACCAAGGGACAGGGCATAATCAGCCCCAGCATTTT CASDQGTGHNQPQHF
TRBJ1-1 TRBV5-1 . 15 TRBD1 TGCGCCAGCAGCTTAGCGGGACAGGACAACACTGAAGCTTTCTTT CASSLAGQDNTEAFF
TRBJ1-1 TRBV6-6 . 15 TRBD1 TGTGCCAGCAGCGATAGACAGGGGGTAAACACTGAAGCTTTCTTT CASSDRQGVNTEAFF
TRBJ2-7 TRBV19 few 15 TRBD1 TGTGCCAGTAGACGCTCCGGGACAGGGTTCTACGAGCAGTACTTC CASRRSGTGFYEQYF
TRBJ2-5 TRBV5-1 . 14 . TGCGCCAGCAGCTTGGTCCACAGGCAAGAGACCCAGTACTTC CASSLVHRQETQYF
TRBJ1-2 TRBV2 . 14 TRBD1 TGTGCCAGCAGTGATGGGCCAGGGGGGTATGGCTACACCTTC CASSDGPGGYGYTF
TRBJ2-5 TRBV10-3 few 15 TRBD1 TGTGCCATCAGTGAAGGCGTTGACAGGGCGGAGACCCAGTACTTC CAISEGVDRAETQYF
TRBJ2-7 TRBV30 . 13 . TGTGCCTGGAGTGTAGGGGCTATGGGGGAGCAGTACTTC CAWSVGAMGEQYF